What follows are 10 T cell receptor beta chains derived from one specimen sequenced in a study of neurological immune-mediated disorders. A single record per CDR3 protein comes from TCRdb applying MiXCR to the 5' RACE reads. This repertoire shows 44,000 or so distinct CDR3 sequences, more than 5% found once; its top ten account for roughly 0.5%. Input material: CD4+ T cells from blood. These receptors were taken from a woman aged 40 to 49 in good health.

This clonotype occurred many times. The genes are TRBV5-1 and TRBJ2-3, with 10 positions matching TRBD2. CDR3 length: 14 residues. Germline CDR1 is SGHRS and CDR2 is YFSETQ. The J segment lost 2 bases and the V segment lost 6 bases, leaving 3 bases of the junction unmatched. The CDR3 DNA is TGCGCCAGCAAACTAGCGGGATACACAGATACGCAGTATTTT. The encoded protein is CASKLAGYTDTQYF.

This clonotype was seen ten or more times. The genes are TRBV15 and TRBJ2-1, with 10 bases matching TRBD2. V shed 4 bases and J 5 bases; nucleotides not matched to a gene: 8. Germline CDR1 and CDR2: LNHNV and YYDKDF (reference sequence). The CDR3 is made up of 16 amino acids. CDR3 DNA: TGTGCCACCAGCATAGGGACTAGCGCAAAGAACAATGAGCAGTTCTTC. Protein product: CATSIGTSAKNNEQFF.

In this sample, this clonotype turned up many times. The chain recombines TRBV6-5 with TRBJ2-7; D not certain. This CDR3 has 13 amino acids. Germline loops: CDR1 MNHEY, CDR2 SVGAGI. V shed 7 bases and J shed 0 bases, with 10 bases lying between them. The CDR3 protein is CASKSMNSYEQYF. CDR3 in DNA: TGTGCCAGCAAATCAATGAACTCCTACGAGCAGTACTTC.

This clonotype came up many times. The V and J genes are TRBV27 and TRBJ2-2, with TRBD1 matching 10 bases. J lost 6 bases, V lost 2 bases, and 3 bases had no gene match. Germline lookup yields CDR1 MNHEY and CDR2 SMNVEV (reference sequence). This CDR3 has 15 amino acids. The CDR3 loop reads CASSLVGTGAGELFF. CDR3 in DNA: TGTGCCAGCAGTTTAGTCGGGACAGGGGCCGGGGAGCTGTTTTTT.

This clonotype occurred many times. The gene calls are TRBV29-1 and TRBJ2-3; 9 positions agree with TRBD2. After removal of 3 bases from V and 2 bases from J, the junction contained 9 bases not matched to a gene. CDR1 and CDR2 (germline): SQVTM, ANQGSEA. This CDR3 comprises 16 residues. The CDR3 bases are TGCAGCGTTGATGGGGGTAGCGGGAGCAACACAGATACGCAGTATTTT. This encodes CSVDGGSGSNTDTQYF.

This clonotype was observed at least ten times. The chain links TRBV20-1 to TRBJ2-1; D possibly uses TRBD1 or TRBD2 (5 bases each). CDR1 is DFQATT and CDR2 is SNEGSKA in the germline V gene (reference sequence). The CDR3 has 17 amino acids. V lost 1 base, J lost 0 bases, and 16 bases lay in between. This chain's CDR3 is CSARGVGAGSSYNEQFF. The CDR3 DNA reads as TGCAGTGCTAGAGGGGTAGGGGCGGGTAGCTCCTACAATGAGCAGTTCTTC.

This clonotype showed up many times. The chain joins TRBV11-2 to TRBJ2-7; D is unresolved. The germline gives CDR1 SGHAT, CDR2 FQNNGV. Trimming removed 4 bases at V and 0 bases at J, with 4 bases between. The CDR3 contains 12 residues. The CDR3: CASSSHSYEQYF. The CDR3 DNA reads TGTGCCAGCAGCTCGCACTCCTACGAGCAGTACTTC.

This clonotype was recorded at least ten times. The chain has TRBV5-5 and TRBJ2-7; 7 nucleotides align to TRBD2. The CDR3 is made up of 14 amino acids. V was clipped by 3 bases and J by 3 bases; unmatched bases: 6. Germline V gene lookup returns CDR1 SGHKS and CDR2 YYEKEE (reference sequence). CDR3 in DNA: TGTGCCAGCAGCTCCGGGACTACAATCTACGAGCAGTACTTC. Its protein product is CASSSGTTIYEQYF.

This clonotype came up many times. The chain couples TRBV20-1 to TRBJ2-1; D tentatively reads TRBD1 or TRBD2 (5 bases each). Germline CDR1 is DFQATT and CDR2 is SNEGSKA (reference sequence). Trimming took off 1 base at V and 0 bases at J, with 16 bases between the two ends. This CDR3 spans 17 amino acids. CDR3 region: CSARVQTGTPSYNEQFF. The DNA of the CDR3 is TGCAGTGCTAGAGTTCAGACCGGGACCCCCTCCTACAATGAGCAGTTCTTC.

This clonotype occurred many times. The chain links TRBV20-1 to TRBJ2-4; TRBD2 is a possible D gene (5 bases). Per the germline V gene, CDR1 is DFQATT and CDR2 is SNEGSKA (reference sequence). Trimming left V 6 bases short and J 2 bases short, with 11 bases between. CDR3 size: 13 residues. CDR3 nucleotides: TGCAGTGCGGTCGGGGAGACCAAAAACATTCAGTACTTC. Translation gives CSAVGETKNIQYF.